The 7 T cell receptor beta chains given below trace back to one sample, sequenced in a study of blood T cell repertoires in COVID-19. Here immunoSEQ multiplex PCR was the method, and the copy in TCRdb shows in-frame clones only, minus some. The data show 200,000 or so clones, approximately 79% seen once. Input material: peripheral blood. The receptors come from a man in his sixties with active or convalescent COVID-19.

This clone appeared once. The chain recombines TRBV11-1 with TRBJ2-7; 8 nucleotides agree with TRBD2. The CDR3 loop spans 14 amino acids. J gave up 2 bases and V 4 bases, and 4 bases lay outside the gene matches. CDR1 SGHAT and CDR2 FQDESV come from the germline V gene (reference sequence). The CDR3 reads CASSSFSGAYEQYF. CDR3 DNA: TGTGCCAGCAGCTCATTTAGCGGGGCCTACGAGCAGTACTTC.

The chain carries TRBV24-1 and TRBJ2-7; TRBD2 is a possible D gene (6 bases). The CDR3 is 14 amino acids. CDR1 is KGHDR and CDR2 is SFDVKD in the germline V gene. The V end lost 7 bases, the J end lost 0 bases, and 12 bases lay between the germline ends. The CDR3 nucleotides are TGTGCCACCAGCCTTGGAGGGAACTCCTACGAGCAGTACTTC. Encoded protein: CATSLGGNSYEQYF.

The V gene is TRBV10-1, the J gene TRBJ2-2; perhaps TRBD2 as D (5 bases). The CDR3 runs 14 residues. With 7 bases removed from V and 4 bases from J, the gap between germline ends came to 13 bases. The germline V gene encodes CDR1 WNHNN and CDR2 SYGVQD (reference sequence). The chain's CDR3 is CASTGGLPTGELFF. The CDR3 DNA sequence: TGCGCCAGCACGGGCGGGTTGCCCACCGGGGAGCTGTTTTTT.

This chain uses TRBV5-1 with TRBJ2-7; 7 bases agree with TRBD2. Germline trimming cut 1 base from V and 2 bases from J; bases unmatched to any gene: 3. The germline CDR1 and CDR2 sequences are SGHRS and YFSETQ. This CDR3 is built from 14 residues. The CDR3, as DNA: TGCGCCAGCAGCTTGACTCTAGCGGCCTACGAGCAGTACTTC. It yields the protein CASSLTLAAYEQYF.

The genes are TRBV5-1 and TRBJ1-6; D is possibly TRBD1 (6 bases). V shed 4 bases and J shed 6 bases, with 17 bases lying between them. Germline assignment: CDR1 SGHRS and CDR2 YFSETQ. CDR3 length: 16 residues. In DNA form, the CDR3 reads TGCGCCAGCAGCCGTCGGGGGGAGGGGGTTAATTCACCCCTCCACTTT. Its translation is CASSRRGEGVNSPLHF.

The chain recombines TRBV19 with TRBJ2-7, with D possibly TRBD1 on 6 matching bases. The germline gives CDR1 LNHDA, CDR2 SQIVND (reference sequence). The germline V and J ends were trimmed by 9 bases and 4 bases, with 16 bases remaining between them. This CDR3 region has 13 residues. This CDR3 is CASAATGSYEQYF. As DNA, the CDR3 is TGTGCCAGCGCTGCGACAGGCTCGTACGAGCAGTACTTC.

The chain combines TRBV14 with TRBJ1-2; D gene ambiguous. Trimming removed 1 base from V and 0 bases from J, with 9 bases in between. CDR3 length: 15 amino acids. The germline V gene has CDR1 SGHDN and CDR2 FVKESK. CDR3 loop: CASSQGSPSNYGYTF. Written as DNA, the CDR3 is TGTGCCAGCAGCCAAGGTAGTCCTTCTAACTATGGCTACACCTTC. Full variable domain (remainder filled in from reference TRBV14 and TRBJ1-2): EAGVTQFPSHSVIEKGQTVTLRCDPISGHDNLYWYRRVMGKEIKFLLHFVKESKQDESGMPNNRFLAERTGGTYSTLKVQPAELEDSGVYFCASSQGSPSNYGYTFGSGTRLTVV.